Below are 18 T cell receptor beta chains sequenced from a single sample in a study of T cell responses to AZD1222 COVID-19 vaccine. Libraries were prepared by immunoSEQ multiplex PCR; TCRdb keeps only in-frame clonotypes and omits some of them. The profile shows more than 95,000 clones, over 75% of them singletons. This specimen was peripheral blood, taken on day 0 of AZD1222 vaccination. These receptors came from an adult in good health.

V gene TRBV6-6 combines with J gene TRBJ1-4, with 7 bases aligning to TRBD1. Germline trimming cut 7 bases from V and 7 bases from J; bases unmatched to any gene: 9. This CDR3 spans 14 amino acids. Germline values: CDR1 MNHNY, CDR2 SVGAGI (reference sequence). CDR3 loop: CASTGGGAGEKLFF. CDR3 DNA sequence: TGTGCCAGCACAGGGGGAGGGGCCGGTGAAAAACTGTTTTTT.

This chain uses TRBV9 with TRBJ2-1; unclear D gene. Germline-derived CDR1 and CDR2 are SGDLS and YYNGEE. Deletions cut 0 bases from V and 6 bases from J, with 7 bases between. The CDR3 spans 13 residues. The CDR3 nucleotides read TGTGCCAGCAGCGTAGGATCCAGCAATGAGCAGTTCTTC. Residues: CASSVGSSNEQFF.

The J gene is TRBJ2-1, the V gene TRBV2; TRBD2 might be the D (5 bases). V was trimmed by 7 bases and J by 6 bases, leaving 10 bases between them. The germline V gene has CDR1 SNHLY and CDR2 FYNNEI. The length of the CDR3 is 12 residues. The CDR3 nucleotides read TGTGCCAGCAAGGACTGGGCCAATGAGCAGTTCTTC. The encoded protein is CASKDWANEQFF.

This clone was seen only a few times. The V gene is TRBV19, the J gene TRBJ1-4, with a possible D match to TRBD1 (5 bases). CDR3 size: 15 residues. V was clipped by 4 bases and J by 8 bases, with 17 bases between them. CDR1 and CDR2 (germline): LNHDA, SQIVND (reference sequence). CDR3 nucleotides: TGTGCCAGTAGTAGGGACCCCGCGCTTCGGGAAAAACTGTTTTTT. It specifies CASSRDPALREKLFF.

This clone has just a few counts. This sequence joins TRBV10-3 and TRBJ2-5; a weak D match, TRBD2 (6 bases). V was cut by 6 bases and J by 5 bases, with 16 bases left in between. CDR1 and CDR2 (germline): ENHRY, SYGVKD. The CDR3 extends over 14 amino acids. Written as DNA, the CDR3 is TGTGCCATCAGCCTCTCGGGAGAGGAGGAGACCCAGTACTTC. Translation gives CAISLSGEEETQYF.

The chain combines TRBV5-6 with TRBJ1-2; D gene uncertain. Germline lookup yields CDR1 SGHDT and CDR2 YYEEEE. Trimming pared 0 bases from V and 2 bases from J, leaving 8 bases between. This CDR3 has 14 residues. As DNA, the CDR3 is TGTGCCAGCAGCTTGGTCCGGGTCAACTATGGCTACACCTTC. This codes for CASSLVRVNYGYTF.

This rearrangement joins TRBV29-1 to TRBJ2-5, with 7 bases aligning to TRBD2. The trim removed 1 base at V and 4 bases at J, leaving 3 bases unmatched. Germline V gene lookup returns CDR1 SQVTM and CDR2 ANQGSEA. This CDR3 is built from 13 residues. CDR3 in DNA: TGCAGCGTTGAAGTTGGACTAGGAGAGACCCAGTACTTC. Its translation: CSVEVGLGETQYF.

This chain links TRBV2 with TRBJ1-1; D ambiguous. The CDR3 runs to 15 residues. Trimming left V 6 bases short and J 5 bases short, with 19 bases between. CDR1 and CDR2 from the germline V gene are SNHLY and FYNNEI. CDR3 amino acids: CASSFSRVAGTEAFF. Written as DNA, the CDR3 is TGTGCCAGCAGCTTCTCTCGGGTCGCGGGAACTGAAGCTTTCTTT. Based on the CDR3 plus reference TRBV2 and TRBJ1-1, the full variable domain is EPEVTQTPSHQVTQMGQEVILRCVPISNHLYFYWYRQILGQKVEFLVSFYNNEISEKSEIFDDQFSVERPDGSNFTLKIRSTKLEDSAMYFCASSFSRVAGTEAFFGQGTRLTVV.

The CDR3 DNA is TGTGCCCGCGGGACAGGGCAGTGGAACACTGAAGCTTTCTTT. This gives the protein CARGTGQWNTEAFF. The chain carries TRBV30 and TRBJ1-1; 9 nucleotides align to TRBD1. This CDR3 is 14 amino acids long. The V gene end was trimmed by 8 bases and the J gene end by 1 base; junction bases not matched to a gene: 8. CDR1 is GTSNPN and CDR2 is SVGIG in the germline V gene (reference sequence).

This clone was seen ten or more times. The chain links TRBV10-2 to TRBJ2-2; D is possibly TRBD1 (6 bases). Trimming cost V 10 bases and J 2 bases, with 14 bases left between them. CDR1 and CDR2 from the germline V gene are WSHSY and SAAADI. The CDR3 covers 14 residues. CDR3 loop: CAILRDNNTGELFF. The CDR3 DNA reads as TGCGCCATCCTCCGGGACAATAACACCGGGGAGCTGTTTTTT.

This clone showed up just once. In nucleotides, the CDR3 is TGTGCCTGGAGTCCACCCGGTGGGGGCGGGTTTGGTGAAAAACTGTTTTTT. Its translation: CAWSPPGGGGFGEKLFF. This chain uses TRBV30 with TRBJ1-4, with D possibly TRBD1 on 6 matching bases. There are 17 residues in the CDR3. CDR1 is GTSNPN and CDR2 is SVGIG in the germline V gene (reference sequence). V was pared by 2 bases and J by 7 bases, with 23 bases between.

This clone appeared once. The V gene is TRBV7-8, the J gene TRBJ2-5; 11 nucleotides line up with TRBD2. The CDR3 has 13 residues. Per germline, CDR1 SGHVS and CDR2 FQNEAQ. DNA of the CDR3: TGTGTCATAGGGACTAGCGGCGGTGAGACCCAGTACTTC. Amino acids: CVIGTSGGETQYF.

The chain employs TRBV7-3 and TRBJ2-7; TRBD2 is a possible D gene (6 bases). V lost 5 bases, J lost 6 bases, and 14 bases lay in between. The germline gives CDR1 SGHTA, CDR2 FQGTGA. CDR3 length equals 13 residues. CDR3 sequence (DNA): TGTGCCAGCAGCGTGACCTACGGGGGCGAGCAGTACTTC. Translation gives CASSVTYGGEQYF.

The rearrangement joins TRBV5-5 to TRBJ2-1; TRBD1 agrees at 9 bases. Germline CDR1 SGHKS, CDR2 YYEKEE (reference sequence). V gave up 4 bases and J gave up 2 bases; unmatched junction bases: 7. The CDR3 consists of 16 residues. In DNA, the CDR3 is TGTGCCAGCAGCACCTACAGGGGGCCCCCCTACAATGAGCAGTTCTTC. Its translation: CASSTYRGPPYNEQFF.

This sequence joins TRBV4-3 and TRBJ1-2; no clear D gene. There are 15 residues in the CDR3. V lost 1 base and J lost 2, with 11 bases in between. Germline V CDR1 and CDR2: LGHNA, YSLEER. This chain's CDR3 is CASSQGSGGNYGYTF. The CDR3 DNA reads as TGCGCCAGCAGCCAAGGTTCCGGAGGCAACTATGGCTACACCTTC.

The chain employs TRBV5-1 and TRBJ2-2; TRBD2 agrees at 12 bases. Germline V gene lookup returns CDR1 SGHRS and CDR2 YFSETQ. V shed 6 bases and J 6 bases; nucleotides not matched to a gene: 9. The CDR3 loop spans 16 amino acids. The CDR3 region is CASTSGGALNAGELFF. The CDR3 DNA sequence: TGCGCCAGCACTAGCGGGGGGGCTTTAAACGCCGGGGAGCTGTTTTTT. Filled out from reference TRBV5-1 and TRBJ2-2, the complete variable domain reads KAGVTQTPRYLIKTRGQQVTLSCSPISGHRSVSWYQQTPGQGLQFLFEYFSETQRNKGNFPGRFSGRQFSNSRSEMNVSTLELGDSALYLCASTSGGALNAGELFFGEGSRLTVL.

This chain links TRBV5-4 with TRBJ2-1; 13 bases align to TRBD2. Germline V gives CDR1 SGHNT, CDR2 YYREEE (reference sequence). The CDR3 has 16 amino acids. V lost 5 bases, J lost 4 bases, and 6 bases stayed unmatched. The CDR3 here is CASRTGGLAGYNEQFF. CDR3 DNA sequence: TGTGCCAGCAGAACGGGGGGACTAGCGGGGTACAATGAGCAGTTCTTC.

This clone was counted a few times. The rearrangement links TRBV9 to TRBJ1-1, with 8 positions matching TRBD1. The CDR3 length is 16 residues. With 4 bases clipped from V and 5 bases from J, the junction kept 13 bases outside the gene matches. Germline CDR1 and CDR2: SGDLS and YYNGEE. CDR3 nucleotides: TGTGCCAGCAGCTCCCGACCGCAGGGGGCTGGAACTGAAGCTTTCTTT. It specifies CASSSRPQGAGTEAFF.